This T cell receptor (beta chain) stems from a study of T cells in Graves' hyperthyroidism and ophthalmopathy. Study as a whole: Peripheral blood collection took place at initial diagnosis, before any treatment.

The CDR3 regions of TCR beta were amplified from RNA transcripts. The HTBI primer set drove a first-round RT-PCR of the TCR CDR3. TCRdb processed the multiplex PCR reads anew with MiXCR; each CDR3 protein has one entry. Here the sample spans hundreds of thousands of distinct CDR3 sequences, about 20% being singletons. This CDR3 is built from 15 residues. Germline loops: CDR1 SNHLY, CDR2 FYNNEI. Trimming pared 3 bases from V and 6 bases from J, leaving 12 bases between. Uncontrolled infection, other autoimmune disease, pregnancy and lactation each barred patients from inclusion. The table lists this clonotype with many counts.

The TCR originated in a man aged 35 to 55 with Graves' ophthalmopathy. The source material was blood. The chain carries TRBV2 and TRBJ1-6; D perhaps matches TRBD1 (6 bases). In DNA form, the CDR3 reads TGTGCCAGCAGTGAGACGGGAGGGGGTAATTCACCCCTCCACTTT. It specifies CASSETGGGNSPLHF.